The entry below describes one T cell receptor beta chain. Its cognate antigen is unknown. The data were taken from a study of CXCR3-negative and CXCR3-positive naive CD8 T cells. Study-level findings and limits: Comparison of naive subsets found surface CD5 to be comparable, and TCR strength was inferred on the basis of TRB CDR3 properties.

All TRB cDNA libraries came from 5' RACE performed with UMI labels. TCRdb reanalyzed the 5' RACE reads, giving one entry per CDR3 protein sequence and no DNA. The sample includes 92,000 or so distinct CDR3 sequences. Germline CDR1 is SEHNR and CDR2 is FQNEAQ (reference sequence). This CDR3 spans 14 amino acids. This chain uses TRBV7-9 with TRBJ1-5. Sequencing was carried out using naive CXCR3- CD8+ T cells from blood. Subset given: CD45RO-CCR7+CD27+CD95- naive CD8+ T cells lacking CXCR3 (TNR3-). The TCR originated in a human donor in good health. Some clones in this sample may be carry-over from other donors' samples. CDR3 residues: CASSLDGFNQPQHF.